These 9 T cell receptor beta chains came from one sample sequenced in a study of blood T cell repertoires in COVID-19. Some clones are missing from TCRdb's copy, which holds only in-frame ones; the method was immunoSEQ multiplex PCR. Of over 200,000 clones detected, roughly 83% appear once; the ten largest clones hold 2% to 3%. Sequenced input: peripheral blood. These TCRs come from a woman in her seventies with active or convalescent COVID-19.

Here the CDR3 reads CASSPNDRGTYEQYF. For the CDR3, the DNA is TGCGCCAGCAGTCCTAACGACAGGGGCACCTACGAGCAGTACTTC. The V and J genes are TRBV23-1 and TRBJ2-7, with 8 bases aligning to TRBD1. TRBV23-1 falls under the ORF class, with uncertain function. The junction had 7 bases not matched to a gene; V was cut back by 4 bases and J by 2 bases. This CDR3 comprises 15 residues.

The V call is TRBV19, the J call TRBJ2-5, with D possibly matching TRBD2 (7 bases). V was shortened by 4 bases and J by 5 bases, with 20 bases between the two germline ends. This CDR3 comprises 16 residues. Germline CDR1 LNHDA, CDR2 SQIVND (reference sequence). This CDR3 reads CASSNRPGGLGETQYF. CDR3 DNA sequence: TGTGCCAGTAGTAACCGGCCGGGGGGCCTAGGGGAGACCCAGTACTTC.

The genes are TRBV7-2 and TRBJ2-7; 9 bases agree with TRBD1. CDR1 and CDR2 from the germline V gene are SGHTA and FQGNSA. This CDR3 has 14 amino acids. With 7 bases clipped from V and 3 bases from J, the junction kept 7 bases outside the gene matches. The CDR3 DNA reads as TGTGCCAGCAACCCGGGACAGGGTTTCTACGAGCAGTACTTC. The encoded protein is CASNPGQGFYEQYF.

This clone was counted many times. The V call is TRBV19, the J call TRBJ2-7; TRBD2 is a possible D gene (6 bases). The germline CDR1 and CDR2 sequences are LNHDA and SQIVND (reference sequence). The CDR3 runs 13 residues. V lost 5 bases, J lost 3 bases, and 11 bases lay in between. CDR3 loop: CASSPGLGYEQYF. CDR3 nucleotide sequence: TGTGCCAGTAGTCCGGGACTTGGCTACGAGCAGTACTTC.

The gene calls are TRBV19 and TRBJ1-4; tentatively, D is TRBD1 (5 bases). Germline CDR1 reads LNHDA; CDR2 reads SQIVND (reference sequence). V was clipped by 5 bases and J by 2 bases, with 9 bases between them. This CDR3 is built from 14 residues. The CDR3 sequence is CASSPGLTNEKLFF. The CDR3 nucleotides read TGTGCCAGTAGTCCGGGACTTACTAATGAAAAACTGTTTTTT. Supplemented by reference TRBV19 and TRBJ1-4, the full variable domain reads DGGITQSPKYLFRKEGQNVTLSCEQNLNHDAMYWYRQDPGQGLRLIYYSQIVNDFQKGDIAEGYSVSREKKESFPLTVTSAQKNPTAFYLCASSPGLTNEKLFFGSGTQLSVL.

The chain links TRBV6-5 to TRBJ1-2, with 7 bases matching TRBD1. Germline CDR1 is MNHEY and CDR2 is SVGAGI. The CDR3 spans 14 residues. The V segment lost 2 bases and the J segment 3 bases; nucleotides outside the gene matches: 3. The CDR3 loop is CASSYTGDDYGYTF. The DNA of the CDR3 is TGTGCCAGCAGTTACACAGGGGATGACTATGGCTACACCTTC.

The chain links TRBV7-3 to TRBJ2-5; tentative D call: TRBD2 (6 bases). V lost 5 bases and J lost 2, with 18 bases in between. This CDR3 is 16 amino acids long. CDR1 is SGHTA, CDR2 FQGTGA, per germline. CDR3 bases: TGTGCCAGCAGCCCAACCCGGGCGGGATTACAAGAGACCCAGTACTTC. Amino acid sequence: CASSPTRAGLQETQYF.

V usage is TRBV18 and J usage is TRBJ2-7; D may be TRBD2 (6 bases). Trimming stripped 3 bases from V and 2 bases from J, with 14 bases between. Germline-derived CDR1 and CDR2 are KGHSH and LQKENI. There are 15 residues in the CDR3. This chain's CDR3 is CASSPNRDSPYEQYF. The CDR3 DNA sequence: TGTGCCAGCTCACCTAACCGGGACTCACCCTACGAGCAGTACTTC.

In DNA form, the CDR3 reads TGTGCCAGCAGCTTGGTAGCGGGTAGCTCCTACAATGAGCAGTTCTTC. Protein: CASSLVAGSSYNEQFF. This rearrangement joins TRBV5-5 to TRBJ2-1, with 7 bases that match TRBD2. V lost 0 bases and J lost 0; bases outside the gene matches: 3. From germline, CDR1 is SGHKS and CDR2 YYEKEE (reference sequence). The CDR3 has 16 residues.